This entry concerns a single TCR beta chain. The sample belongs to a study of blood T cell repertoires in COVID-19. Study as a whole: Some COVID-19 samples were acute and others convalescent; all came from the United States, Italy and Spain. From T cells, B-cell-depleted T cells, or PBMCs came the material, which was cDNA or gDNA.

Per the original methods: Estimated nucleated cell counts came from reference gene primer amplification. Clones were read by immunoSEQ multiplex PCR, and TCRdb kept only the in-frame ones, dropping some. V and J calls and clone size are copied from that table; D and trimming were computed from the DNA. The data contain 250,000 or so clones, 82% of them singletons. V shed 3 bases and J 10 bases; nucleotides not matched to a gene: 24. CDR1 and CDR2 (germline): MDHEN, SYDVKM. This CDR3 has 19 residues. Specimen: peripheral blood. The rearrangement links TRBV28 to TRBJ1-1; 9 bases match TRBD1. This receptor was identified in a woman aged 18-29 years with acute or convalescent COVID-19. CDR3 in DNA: TGTGCCAGCAGTTTCCCCAGGACAGGGGCTCCCCATCAGCGGATAGGAGCTTTCTTT. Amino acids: CASSFPRTGAPHQRIGAFF.